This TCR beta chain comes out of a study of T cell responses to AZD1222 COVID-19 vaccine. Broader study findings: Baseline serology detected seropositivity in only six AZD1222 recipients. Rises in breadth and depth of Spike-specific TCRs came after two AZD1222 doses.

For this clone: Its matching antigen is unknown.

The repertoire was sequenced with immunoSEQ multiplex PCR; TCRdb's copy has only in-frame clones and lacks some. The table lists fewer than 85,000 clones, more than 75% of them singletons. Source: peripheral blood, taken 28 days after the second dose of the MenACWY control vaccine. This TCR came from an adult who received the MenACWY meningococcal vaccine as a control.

The CDR3 is CASSLGVLAFSSSYNEQFF. The CDR3 DNA is TGTGCCAGCAGCCTGGGGGTACTAGCGTTTTCGAGCTCCTACAATGAGCAGTTCTTC. The chain joins TRBV13 to TRBJ2-1, with 7 bases aligning to TRBD2. V was pared by 5 bases and J by 0 bases, with 16 bases of the junction left unmatched. This CDR3 contains 19 residues. Germline V gene lookup returns CDR1 PRHDT and CDR2 FYEKMQ (reference sequence).